A selection of T cell receptor beta chains follows, all from one sample in a study of blood T cell repertoires in COVID-19. The repertoire was sequenced with immunoSEQ multiplex PCR; TCRdb's copy has only in-frame clones and lacks some. The sample consists of about 39,000 clones, 75% to 90% of them appearing once. Sequencing input: peripheral blood. These receptors were obtained from a man aged 50 or older with active or convalescent COVID-19. Each CDR3 is given with its conserved first and last residue. The D gene is left open where the match is weak. The size of a clone is reported for some rows only, either as once, few or many, or as a class for expanded clones.

clone_size	d_call	v_call	j_call	cdr3_aa	cdr3_nt
.	TRBD2	TRBV28	TRBJ2-1	CASSLGGRVYNEQFF	TGTGCCAGCAGTTTGGGCGGGAGGGTCTATAATGAGCAGTTCTTC
.	.	TRBV6-2/TRBV6-3	TRBJ2-6	CASSPDRIGANVLTF	TGTGCCAGCAGCCCGGACAGAATTGGGGCCAACGTCCTGACTTTC
.	.	TRBV29-1	TRBJ2-7	CSVVRGAIDSYEQYF	TGCAGCGTTGTTCGGGGGGCAATTGATTCCTACGAGCAGTACTTC
.	TRBD2	TRBV9	TRBJ2-1	CASSVALRGGGDNEQFF	TGTGCCAGCAGCGTAGCTTTGCGGGGGGGCGGCGACAATGAGCAGTTCTTC
.	.	TRBV10-3	TRBJ1-4	CAISTERNEKLFF	TGTGCCATATCTACAGAGAGAAATGAAAAACTGTTTTTT
.	.	TRBV4-1	TRBJ1-6	CASSQEGGSPLHF	TGCGCCAGCAGCCAAGAGGGGGGGTCACCCCTCCACTTT
.	.	TRBV20-1	TRBJ1-3	CSASSTASGNTIYF	TGCAGTGCTAGTTCCACAGCCTCTGGAAACACCATATATTTT
.	.	TRBV2	TRBJ1-3	CASSRGGSGNTIYF	TGTGCCAGCAGTCGAGGGGGCTCTGGAAACACCATATATTTT
.	TRBD1	TRBV28	TRBJ1-4	CASSLGGRGLTNEKLFF	TGTGCCAGCAGCCTCGGCGGAAGGGGGCTAACTAATGAAAAACTGTTTTTT
.	.	TRBV9	TRBJ2-5	CASSVPGSETQYF	TGTGCCAGCAGCGTACCGGGTTCGGAGACCCAGTACTTC
.	.	TRBV4-2	TRBJ1-6	CASGQQPTVAGHSPLHF	TGTGCCAGCGGCCAGCAGCCTACCGTTGCGGGGCATTCACCCCTCCACTTT
.	TRBD2	TRBV4-1	TRBJ2-3	CASRWREGTDTQYF	TGCGCCAGCCGCTGGCGGGAGGGCACAGATACGCAGTATTTT
.	.	TRBV7-2	TRBJ2-7	CASSPSTRLGYEQYF	TGTGCCAGCAGCCCCTCTACTCGACTGGGCTACGAGCAGTACTTC
.	TRBD2	TRBV7-3	TRBJ2-7	CASSLTGAGVVDEQYF	TGTGCCAGCAGCTTAACGGGCGCGGGAGTTGTCGACGAGCAGTACTTC
.	TRBD1	TRBV7-8	TRBJ1-5	CASSLQGAFNQPQHF	TGTGCCAGCAGCTTACAGGGGGCGTTCAATCAGCCCCAGCATTTT
.	.	TRBV29-1	TRBJ2-2	CSGATNYAGELFF	TGCAGCGGCGCCACTAACTATGCCGGGGAGCTGTTTTTT
.	.	TRBV11-3	TRBJ2-1	CASSFGGTSQNEQFF	TGTGCCAGCAGCTTTGGAGGGACTTCTCAAAATGAGCAGTTCTTC
.	.	TRBV12-3/TRBV12-4	TRBJ1-3	CANQASSGNTIYF	TGTGCCAACCAAGCCTCGTCTGGAAACACCATATATTTT
few	.	TRBV29-1	TRBJ2-7	CSVAQGGYEQYF	TGCAGCGTTGCCCAGGGTGGGTACGAGCAGTACTTC
.	TRBD1	TRBV2	TRBJ1-5	CASSAGGTGGRRAQHF	TGTGCCAGCAGTGCTGGGGGGACAGGTGGGAGGAGAGCCCAGCATTTT
.	TRBD1	TRBV28	TRBJ2-1	CASSFSGQYNEQFF	TGTGCCAGCAGTTTCTCGGGACAGTACAATGAGCAGTTCTTC
.	.	TRBV5-5	TRBJ1-2	CASSLSDSRESYTF	TGTGCCAGCAGCTTATCTGACAGTCGCGAAAGCTACACCTTC
once	.	TRBV19	TRBJ1-5	CASSIGNRGNQPQHF	TGTGCCAGTAGTATCGGGAACAGGGGCAATCAGCCCCAGCATTTT
.	TRBD1	TRBV2	TRBJ1-5	CASSRDRDQPQHF	TGTGCCAGCAGTCGGGACAGGGACCAGCCCCAGCATTTT
.	TRBD2	TRBV5-1	TRBJ2-7	CASSFGRADEQYF	TGCGCCAGCAGCTTCGGGAGGGCCGACGAGCAGTACTTC